The T cell receptor beta chain under discussion was sequenced for a study of blood T cell repertoires in COVID-19. Clones were read by immunoSEQ multiplex PCR, and TCRdb kept only the in-frame ones, dropping some. The table has about 250,000 clones, about 83% seen once. The CDR3 loop spans 13 amino acids. Losses at the gene ends were 6 bases for V and 7 bases for J; bases not matched to a gene: 3. The germline CDR1 and CDR2 sequences are MNHEY and SVGAGI. The V call is TRBV6-5, the J call TRBJ1-6, with 7 bases lining up with TRBD1. The material sequenced was peripheral blood. The source is an elderly man with acute or convalescent COVID-19. The CDR3 coding sequence is TGTGCCAGCAGGGGGACAGCAAATTCACCCCTCCACTTT. Translating gives CASRGTANSPLHF.